These 27 T cell receptor beta chains share one sample of origin, sequenced in a study of STAT5B mutations in CD4+ large granular lymphocyte leukemia (dated 2022 in TCRdb). Libraries were prepared through the immunoSEQ multiplex PCR assay. This immuneACCESS table, as held by TCRdb, lists in-frame sequences with V and J called but not all clones. Of the missing ones, under half trace to an unresolved V gene in checked studies; the others have no known cause. The sample includes 35,000 to 45,000 clones, with about 86% observed a single time. Around 2.6% of the sample is taken by the ten largest. The sample consisted of CD4+ T cells from blood buffy coats. These receptors all stem from a human donor in good health.

The chain joins TRBV7-2 to TRBJ2-3; D possibly matches TRBD1 or TRBD2 (5 bases each). Trimming removed 3 bases at V and 0 bases at J, with 16 bases between. Germline lookup yields CDR1 SGHTA and CDR2 FQGNSA. The CDR3 consists of 17 residues. This chain's CDR3 is CASSLEGTKKSTDTQYF. DNA of the CDR3: TGTGCCAGCAGCTTGGAAGGGACCAAAAAGAGCACAGATACGCAGTATTTT. Full variable domain (missing parts from reference TRBV7-2 and TRBJ2-3): GAGVSQSPSNKVTEKGKDVELRCDPISGHTALYWYRQSLGQGLEFLIYFQGNSAPDKSGLPSDRFSAERTGGSVSTLTIQRTQQEDSAVYLCASSLEGTKKSTDTQYFGPGTRLTVL.

V usage is TRBV11-1 and J usage is TRBJ1-1; possible D gene TRBD1, 5 bases. The CDR3 totals 14 residues. In germline, CDR1 is SGHAT, CDR2 FQDESV (reference sequence). With 4 bases removed from V and 1 base from J, the gap between germline ends came to 10 bases. The CDR3 sequence: CASSSIRGNTEAFF. As DNA, the CDR3 is TGTGCCAGCAGCTCGATAAGGGGGAACACTGAAGCTTTCTTT.

The V call is TRBV19, the J call TRBJ2-7, with a weak D call TRBD2 (6 bases). V gave up 3 bases and J gave up 1 base, with 13 bases separating them. Germline lookup yields CDR1 LNHDA and CDR2 SQIVND (reference sequence). CDR3 length: 15 residues. The CDR3 spells CASSISGTDSYEQYF. The DNA of the CDR3 is TGTGCCAGTAGTATTTCGGGGACTGATTCCTACGAGCAGTACTTC. The entire variable domain, with the rest obtained from reference TRBV19 and TRBJ2-7, is as follows: DGGITQSPKYLFRKEGQNVTLSCEQNLNHDAMYWYRQDPGQGLRLIYYSQIVNDFQKGDIAEGYSVSREKKESFPLTVTSAQKNPTAFYLCASSISGTDSYEQYFGPGTRLTVT.

This chain connects TRBV30 to TRBJ2-7; D possibly matches TRBD1 or TRBD2 (5 bases each). This CDR3 has 14 amino acids. Per the germline V gene, CDR1 is GTSNPN and CDR2 is SVGIG (reference sequence). Trimming left V 4 bases short and J 3 bases short, with 16 bases between. The CDR3, as DNA: TGTGCCTGGAACGACATGGGGGTTGACTACGAGCAGTACTTC. Protein product: CAWNDMGVDYEQYF.

The V call is TRBV29-1, the J call TRBJ1-3, with D uncertain. There are 13 residues in the CDR3. CDR1 and CDR2 from the germline V gene are SQVTM and ANQGSEA. V shed 7 bases and J shed 2 bases, with 12 bases lying between them. The CDR3 reads CSAVPNPGNTIYF. Here the CDR3 DNA reads TGCAGCGCCGTCCCGAATCCTGGAAACACCATATATTTT.

The chain links TRBV7-2 to TRBJ1-2, with a tentative D call TRBD1 (6 bases). Trimming removed 5 bases at V and 3 bases at J, with 22 bases between. This CDR3 has 17 amino acids. CDR1 and CDR2 from the germline V gene are SGHTA and FQGNSA. CDR3 amino acids: CASSLRGGGGDHYGYTF. In nucleotides, the CDR3 is TGTGCCAGCAGCCTCCGTGGGGGGGGCGGGGATCACTATGGCTACACCTTC.

The chain employs TRBV7-9 and TRBJ2-3, with D possibly matching TRBD2 (5 bases). Trimming removed 1 base from V and 5 bases from J, with 10 bases in between. Looked up from germline, CDR1 is SEHNR and CDR2 is FQNEAQ (reference sequence). The CDR3 has 14 amino acids. For the CDR3, the DNA is TGTGCCAGCAGCTTAGAACTAGTAGGAGATACGCAGTATTTT. It specifies CASSLELVGDTQYF. The full variable domain, in which reference TRBV7-9 and TRBJ2-3 provide the parts outside the CDR3, is DTGVSQNPRHKITKRGQNVTFRCDPISEHNRLYWYRQTLGQGPEFLTYFQNEAQLEKSRLLSDRFSAERPKGSFSTLEIQRTEQGDSAMYLCASSLELVGDTQYFGPGTRLTVL.

The chain joins TRBV19 to TRBJ2-6, with D perhaps TRBD2 (7 bases). V was pared by 6 bases and J by 0 bases, with 15 bases between. The CDR3 spans 17 residues. Germline lookup yields CDR1 LNHDA and CDR2 SQIVND (reference sequence). The chain's CDR3 is CASRGGTPFSGANVLTF. CDR3 DNA sequence: TGTGCCAGTAGGGGGGGGACACCATTCTCTGGGGCCAACGTCCTGACTTTC.

The chain is built from TRBV5-6 and TRBJ2-5, with unresolved D. Per germline, CDR1 SGHDT and CDR2 YYEEEE. V was shortened by 1 base and J by 2 bases, with 9 bases between the two germline ends. The length of the CDR3 is 14 residues. The CDR3 sequence: CASSLFDRQETQYF. CDR3 nucleotide sequence: TGTGCCAGCAGCTTGTTTGATAGACAAGAGACCCAGTACTTC.

The chain recombines TRBV7-9 with TRBJ2-3; D is ambiguous. Germline loops: CDR1 SEHNR, CDR2 FQNEAQ (reference sequence). The CDR3 loop spans 14 amino acids. The ends were cut back, 5 bases at V and 6 bases at J, with 15 bases in the middle. The CDR3 spells CASSLLILADTQYF. The CDR3 bases are TGTGCCAGCAGCCTTTTAATTCTCGCGGATACGCAGTATTTT. Complete variable domain (other parts from reference TRBV7-9 and TRBJ2-3): DTGVSQNPRHKITKRGQNVTFRCDPISEHNRLYWYRQTLGQGPEFLTYFQNEAQLEKSRLLSDRFSAERPKGSFSTLEIQRTEQGDSAMYLCASSLLILADTQYFGPGTRLTVL.

The chain combines TRBV5-1 with TRBJ1-2; D unresolved. From germline, CDR1 is SGHRS and CDR2 YFSETQ. The CDR3 length is 16 residues. V gave up 4 bases and J gave up 0 bases, with 16 bases separating them. CDR3 DNA sequence: TGCGCCAGCAGCCCGCCGAGTCCCGAGACTAACTATGGCTACACCTTC. Translation gives CASSPPSPETNYGYTF.

V and J are TRBV5-4 and TRBJ2-2; D possibly uses TRBD1 or TRBD2 (6 bases each). Germline V CDR1 and CDR2: SGHNT, YYREEE (reference sequence). With 4 bases removed from V and 1 base from J, the gap between germline ends came to 11 bases. This CDR3 region has 15 residues. CDR3 coding DNA: TGTGCCAGCAGCCCGGGGGCGGAGAACACCGGGGAGCTGTTTTTT. It specifies CASSPGAENTGELFF.

Remarks on this clone: The identical CDR3 is also encoded by other nucleotide sequences in the sample. The rearrangement uses TRBV5-1 and TRBJ2-1, with D hard to call. V was cut by 1 base and J by 5 bases, with 7 bases left in between. The CDR3 covers 13 residues. Germline CDR1 reads SGHRS; CDR2 reads YFSETQ. CDR3 sequence reads: CASSLNSNNEQFF. CDR3 nucleotide sequence: TGCGCCAGCAGCTTGAATAGCAACAATGAGCAGTTCTTC.

This rearrangement joins TRBV15 to TRBJ2-7; TRBD2 matches at 9 bases. With V trimmed by 5 bases and J by 2 bases, 7 bases remained unmatched. Germline assignment: CDR1 LNHNV and CDR2 YYDKDF (reference sequence). This CDR3 has 15 amino acids. The CDR3 loop is CATSRAGGVPYEQYF. In DNA form, the CDR3 reads TGTGCCACCAGCCGAGCGGGAGGAGTTCCCTACGAGCAGTACTTC.

To note about this clone: At one end, the junction sequence differs from germline, possibly due to a read error. The chain uses TRBV6-1 and TRBJ2-1; D may be TRBD1 or TRBD2 (5 bases each). The CDR3 runs 16 residues. Germline CDR1 reads MNHNS; CDR2 reads SASEGT. CDR3 sequence: CASSEGASITYNEQFF. CDR3 bases: TGTGCCAGCAGCGAAGGGGCTAGCATCACTTACAATGAGCAGTTCTTC.

This chain connects TRBV30 to TRBJ1-4; 7 bases line up with TRBD1. Germline CDR1 and CDR2: GTSNPN and SVGIG (reference sequence). Germline trimming cut 2 bases from V and 8 bases from J; bases unmatched to any gene: 11. The CDR3 sequence is 15 residues long. CDR3 in amino acids: CAWSNTGVPGEKLFF. CDR3 coding DNA: TGTGCCTGGAGTAACACAGGGGTACCGGGGGAAAAACTGTTTTTT.

The CDR3 is CASSSSRLGLEQYF. As DNA, the CDR3 is TGTGCCAGCAGCTCCTCAAGACTGGGGCTTGAGCAGTACTTC. The chain recombines TRBV11-1 with TRBJ2-7, with a tentative D call TRBD1 (5 bases). V was shortened by 4 bases and J by 7 bases, with 17 bases between the two germline ends. Germline CDR1 and CDR2: SGHAT and FQDESV (reference sequence). This CDR3 has 14 amino acids. The whole variable domain, filled in from reference TRBV11-1 and TRBJ2-7, reads EAEVAQSPRYKITEKSQAVAFWCDPISGHATLYWYRQILGQGPELLVQFQDESVVDDSQLPKDRFSAERLKGVDSTLKIQPAELGDSAMYLCASSSSRLGLEQYFGPGTRLTVT.

This clone was observed a few times. This chain joins TRBV11-2 and TRBJ2-1; TRBD2 agrees at 11 bases. This CDR3 is built from 15 residues. Looked up from germline, CDR1 is SGHAT and CDR2 is FQNNGV. Unmatched junction bases numbered 9, after V lost 5 bases and J lost 9 bases. The CDR3 nucleotides read TGTGCCAGCAGCCTCCTAGCGGGAGGAGCATTTGAGCAGTTCTTC. This translates into CASSLLAGGAFEQFF.

This chain connects TRBV5-1 to TRBJ2-5, with a weak D call TRBD1 (5 bases). The tail of the sequence fits TRBJ2-7 better, so the J call may be wrong. The CDR3 runs to 13 residues. Germline CDR1 and CDR2: SGHRS and YFSETQ. The CDR3 DNA follows: TGCGCCAGCAGCCCGACAGTTTACTACGAGCAGTACTTC. Translated, it gives CASSPTVYYEQYF.

This chain uses TRBV7-8 with TRBJ2-3, with D maybe TRBD2 (5 bases). The CDR3 is 14 residues long. The V end lost 2 bases, the J end lost 6 bases, and 12 bases lay between the germline ends. The germline V gene encodes CDR1 SGHVS and CDR2 FQNEAQ. In DNA, the CDR3 is TGTGCCAGCAGCTTAAGAGAGGGTCTGGATACGCAGTATTTT. This encodes CASSLREGLDTQYF.

The CDR3 region is CASHREYTDTQYF. The CDR3 DNA is TGTGCCAGCCATCGAGAATACACAGATACGCAGTATTTT. V usage is TRBV2 and J usage is TRBJ2-3; D is unresolved. Trimming removed 8 bases from V and 2 bases from J, with 11 bases in between. Germline V gene sequence: CDR1 SNHLY, CDR2 FYNNEI. This CDR3 has 13 residues.

This clone is a singleton in its sample. V gene TRBV30 combines with J gene TRBJ2-4, with D uncertain. The germline V gene has CDR1 GTSNPN and CDR2 SVGIG (reference sequence). This CDR3 is built from 11 residues. V was cut by 2 bases and J by 8 bases, with 7 bases left in between. The CDR3 spells CAWSKNDIQYF. CDR3 sequence (DNA): TGTGCCTGGAGTAAGAACGACATTCAGTACTTC. Full variable domain (remainder filled in from reference TRBV30 and TRBJ2-4): SQTIHQWPATLVQPVGSPLSLECTVEGTSNPNLYWYRQAAGRGLQLLFYSVGIGQISSEVPQNLSASRPQDRQFILSSKKLLLSDSGFYLCAWSKNDIQYFGAGTRLSVL.

The chain has TRBV7-3 and TRBJ2-7; 7 bases align to TRBD1. Germline V lookup: CDR1 SGHTA, CDR2 FQGTGA. The CDR3 is 15 amino acids. The trim removed 5 bases at V and 3 bases at J, leaving 10 bases unmatched. CDR3: CASSREQGTIYEQYF. The CDR3 bases are TGTGCCAGCAGCAGAGAACAGGGGACGATCTACGAGCAGTACTTC.

The V gene is TRBV4-3, the J gene TRBJ2-1, with 7 bases matching TRBD2. The germline V gene has CDR1 LGHNA and CDR2 YSLEER. Unmatched junction bases numbered 8, after V lost 3 bases and J lost 0 bases. The CDR3 length is 17 residues. The CDR3 here is CASSQISSGSSYNEQFF. In DNA, the CDR3 is TGCGCCAGCAGCCAGATCTCTAGCGGTAGCTCCTACAATGAGCAGTTCTTC.

The sample holds a few counts of this clone. The chain is built from TRBV5-4 and TRBJ1-1, with no clear D. Germline V lookup: CDR1 SGHNT, CDR2 YYREEE (reference sequence). CDR3 length: 15 amino acids. Trimming pared 1 base from V and 1 base from J, leaving 11 bases between. CDR3 region: CASSLNPTRNTEAFF. The CDR3 DNA reads TGTGCCAGCAGCTTGAACCCCACCCGGAACACTGAAGCTTTCTTT.

The V and J genes are TRBV28 and TRBJ1-3; possible D gene TRBD1, 6 bases. The CDR3 contains 17 residues. Germline values: CDR1 MDHEN, CDR2 SYDVKM. V was trimmed by 8 bases and J by 0 bases, leaving 20 bases between them. The CDR3 here is CASGDWATGSSGNTIYF. The DNA of the CDR3 is TGTGCCAGCGGAGACTGGGCAACAGGGAGCTCTGGAAACACCATATATTTT.

This sequence joins TRBV7-2 and TRBJ2-1; TRBD2 matches 12 bases. Trimming removed 5 bases from V and 9 bases from J; junction bases left unmatched: 8. Looked up from germline, CDR1 is SGHTA and CDR2 is FQGNSA. The CDR3 contains 15 residues. For the CDR3, the DNA is TGTGCCAGCAGCCCGGCCTCACTAGCGGGAGGTGAGCAGTTCTTC. Translating it yields CASSPASLAGGEQFF.